Included here is one T cell receptor (beta chain) sequence, with context. Its antigen is still unknown. The authors ran a second PCR of roughly 6 to 12 cycles using a sample-barcoded 5' primer and a J-beta primer mix. TCRdb reprocessed the 5' RACE reads with MiXCR, giving one entry per CDR3 protein. The table lists about 1.8 million distinct CDR3 sequences, about 50% of them singletons, with approximately 2.1% in the top ten. This entry comes from a study of blood T cells in healthy people across ages. Study-wide points: Since the PBMCs were unsorted, naive and antigen-experienced cells could not be conclusively compared. Per million T cells, the diversity of TCR beta decreased roughly linearly as age advanced.

The V gene's germline CDR1 is SEHNR and CDR2 FQNEAQ (reference sequence). This CDR3 spans 16 amino acids. V dropped 2 bases and J dropped 3 bases, with 16 bases sitting between them. The sequencing sample was made of blood. This TCR was recovered from a woman aged 40 to 55 in good health. The rearrangement uses TRBV7-9 and TRBJ2-5; the D gene is possibly TRBD2 (6 bases). The CDR3 loop is CASSLLESGQKETQYF. In nucleotides, the CDR3 is TGTGCCAGCAGCTTACTGGAAAGCGGGCAGAAAGAGACCCAGTACTTC.